This entry lists 25 T cell receptor beta chains sequenced from one sample in a study of T cell repertoires in cytomegalovirus infection. MiXCR, run by TCRdb on the reads, gives a single entry per CDR3 protein. The sample includes 200,000 or so distinct CDR3 sequences, around two fifths of them seen just once. Their cognate antigens are unknown. Specimen: CD8+ T cells from cultured PBMCs, collected from culture after CMV antigen stimulation. The receptors here all came from a human donor in good health (CMV status not recorded). Some clones in this sample may be carry-over from other donors' samples.

J is TRBJ2-5 and V is TRBV7-8, with TRBD2 identical over 9 bases. CDR1 is SGHVS and CDR2 is FQNEAQ in the germline V gene. V dropped 2 bases and J dropped 4; count of bases not matched to a gene: 11. This CDR3 has 17 amino acids. Here the CDR3 reads CASSLLAGVFKVETQYF. The CDR3 DNA sequence: TGTGCCAGCAGCTTATTAGCGGGGGTTTTCAAGGTAGAGACCCAGTACTTC.

V gene TRBV7-8 combines with J gene TRBJ2-1; TRBD2 might be the D (5 bases). The CDR3 loop spans 16 amino acids. V lost 5 bases and J 0 bases, leaving 14 bases between the germline ends. Germline CDR1 reads SGHVS; CDR2 reads FQNEAQ. The CDR3 DNA follows: TGTGCCAGCAGCCAGCGGACGGGAAGCTCCTACAATGAGCAGTTCTTC. It yields the protein CASSQRTGSSYNEQFF.

This clonotype was observed a handful of times. The gene calls are TRBV27 and TRBJ1-5, with D perhaps matching TRBD1 (5 bases). The germline CDR1 and CDR2 sequences are MNHEY and SMNVEV (reference sequence). V lost 4 bases and J lost 0, with 19 bases in between. The CDR3 spans 18 residues. The CDR3 DNA follows: TGTGCCAGCAGTTCTCTAGCCGGGACGGAATATAGCAATCAGCCCCAGCATTTT. Its protein is CASSSLAGTEYSNQPQHF.

This chain uses TRBV27 with TRBJ2-1; 9 bases are shared with TRBD2. CDR1 and CDR2 from the germline V gene are MNHEY and SMNVEV (reference sequence). This CDR3 region has 16 residues. Trimming cost V 5 bases and J 3 bases; bases outside gene matches: 8. Here the CDR3 DNA reads TGTGCCAGCAGTCTAACCCCTAGCGGGAACTACAATGAGCAGTTCTTC. Protein product: CASSLTPSGNYNEQFF.

The rearrangement uses TRBV12-3 or TRBV12-4 and TRBJ2-2, with a tentative D call TRBD2 (6 bases). This CDR3 contains 12 residues. Between the trimmed V and J ends, which lost 4 bases and 6 bases, there was a span of 6 bases. CDR3 residues: CASSWEAGELFF. CDR3 sequence (DNA): TGTGCCAGCAGTTGGGAGGCCGGGGAGCTGTTTTTT.

V usage is TRBV12-3 or TRBV12-4 and J usage is TRBJ2-7, with D perhaps matching TRBD2 (5 bases). V was clipped by 0 bases and J by 4 bases, with 19 bases between them. The CDR3 has 17 residues. The CDR3 DNA reads as TGTGCCAGCAGTTTAGCCAGAAGCGGCAGGAAAACGTACGAGCAGTACTTC. This codes for CASSLARSGRKTYEQYF.

The chain links TRBV15 to TRBJ2-1; 8 bases map to TRBD2. Per germline, CDR1 LNHNV and CDR2 YYDKDF (reference sequence). This CDR3 has 14 amino acids. V lost 5 bases, J lost 5 bases, and 5 bases stayed unmatched. The CDR3 bases are TGTGCCACCAGCGCCGGGGGGGCCCACAATGAGCAGTTCTTC. Its translation is CATSAGGAHNEQFF.

This chain joins TRBV28 and TRBJ2-7; D is perhaps TRBD1 (6 bases). Deletions cut 3 bases from V and 5 bases from J, with 11 bases between. Germline assignment: CDR1 MDHEN and CDR2 SYDVKM. The CDR3 extends over 13 amino acids. CDR3 amino acids: CASSFGQKHEQYF. The DNA for the CDR3 is TGTGCCAGCAGTTTTGGACAGAAACACGAGCAGTACTTC.

The CDR3: CASSDYKGHVSYEQYF. CDR3 DNA sequence: TGTGCCAGCAGTGACTACAAGGGGCATGTCTCCTACGAGCAGTACTTC. V and J are TRBV6-4 and TRBJ2-7, with a possible D match to TRBD1 (5 bases). Germline V CDR1 and CDR2: MRHNA, SNTAGT. V was shortened by 1 base and J by 0 bases, with 13 bases between the two germline ends. This CDR3 spans 16 amino acids.

The rearrangement links TRBV28 to TRBJ2-1; no clear D gene. Trimming cost V 9 bases and J 3 bases, with 18 bases left between them. From germline, CDR1 is MDHEN and CDR2 SYDVKM. The CDR3 consists of 15 residues. The CDR3 DNA follows: TGTGCCAGTTACCACGGCGCGACCCTCTACAATGAGCAGTTCTTC. Its protein product is CASYHGATLYNEQFF.

The J gene is TRBJ2-7, the V gene TRBV28; TRBD2 matches at 10 bases. The trim removed 3 bases at V and 4 bases at J, leaving 15 bases unmatched. Germline CDR1 reads MDHEN; CDR2 reads SYDVKM. This CDR3 has 18 amino acids. The CDR3 here is CASSFSIGPSSGSYEQYF. The CDR3 DNA sequence: TGTGCCAGCAGTTTCTCGATTGGACCTTCTAGCGGGAGTTACGAGCAGTACTTC.

There are a few counts of this clonotype. The chain is built from TRBV27 and TRBJ1-5; D gene unclear. V was clipped by 0 bases and J by 1 base, with 10 bases between them. The CDR3 sequence is 16 residues long. Germline CDR1 and CDR2: MNHEY and SMNVEV (reference sequence). CDR3 in amino acids: CASSLSGKQSNQPQHF. Here the CDR3 DNA reads TGTGCCAGCAGTTTATCTGGAAAGCAGAGCAATCAGCCCCAGCATTTT.

J is TRBJ1-1 and V is TRBV7-9; D not resolved. Deletions cut 0 bases from V and 4 bases from J, with 0 bases between. The CDR3 has 11 residues. The germline V gene has CDR1 SEHNR and CDR2 FQNEAQ (reference sequence). In nucleotides, the CDR3 is TGTGCCAGCAGCTTAGCCACTGAAGCTTTCTTT. Translated, it gives CASSLATEAFF.

This clonotype was observed many times. The V and J genes are TRBV7-9 and TRBJ1-1, with unresolved D. There are 15 residues in the CDR3. Deletions cut 1 base from V and 1 base from J, with 10 bases between. Per germline, CDR1 SEHNR and CDR2 FQNEAQ (reference sequence). For the CDR3, the DNA is TGTGCCAGCAGCTTAGGATCGTTAGGGAACACTGAAGCTTTCTTT. It translates to CASSLGSLGNTEAFF.

The chain links TRBV9 to TRBJ1-1; tentatively, D is TRBD1 (5 bases). Per the germline V gene, CDR1 is SGDLS and CDR2 is YYNGEE. The CDR3 contains 14 residues. Trimming shortened V by 0 bases and J by 7 bases, and 13 bases separated the two germline ends. In DNA form, the CDR3 reads TGTGCCAGCAGCGTAGAGTGGGGGACTAATGAAGCTTTCTTT. Residues: CASSVEWGTNEAFF.

V gene TRBV4-1 combines with J gene TRBJ1-1; 8 nucleotides match TRBD1. Trimming cost V 4 bases and J 7 bases; bases outside gene matches: 11. Germline CDR1 is MGHRA and CDR2 is YSYEKL. The CDR3 is 15 residues long. The CDR3 sequence: CASSLPGQGRSEAFF. The CDR3 nucleotides are TGCGCCAGCAGCCTTCCAGGACAGGGACGGAGTGAAGCTTTCTTT.

This clonotype was seen at least ten times. The chain links TRBV7-2 to TRBJ1-1; D is ambiguous. The CDR3 covers 15 residues. Germline V gene lookup returns CDR1 SGHTA and CDR2 FQGNSA. Trimming removed 1 base at V and 3 bases at J, with 12 bases between. For the CDR3, the DNA is TGTGCCAGCAGCTTAGGGTGGTCAGGTGACACTGAAGCTTTCTTT. Its protein product is CASSLGWSGDTEAFF.

The table lists this clonotype with a few counts. The J gene is TRBJ2-3, the V gene TRBV28, with a possible D match to TRBD2 (6 bases). Per the germline V gene, CDR1 is MDHEN and CDR2 is SYDVKM. The CDR3 is made up of 17 amino acids. Trimming pared 5 bases from V and 0 bases from J, leaving 18 bases between. Here the CDR3 reads CASSPSPTGDSTDTQYF. CDR3 in DNA: TGTGCCAGCAGTCCCAGCCCAACGGGGGATAGCACAGATACGCAGTATTTT.

The chain uses TRBV11-2 and TRBJ2-3; D possibly corresponds to TRBD2 (5 bases). The CDR3 is made up of 15 amino acids. V was cut by 1 base and J by 4 bases, with 12 bases left in between. CDR1 and CDR2 (germline): SGHAT, FQNNGV. CDR3 region: CASSLVQAGADTQYF. In DNA form, the CDR3 reads TGTGCCAGCAGCTTAGTGCAGGCGGGCGCAGATACGCAGTATTTT.

V usage is TRBV2 and J usage is TRBJ2-7; 8 bases are a match to TRBD1. CDR1 is SNHLY, CDR2 FYNNEI, per germline. The CDR3 consists of 17 residues. V was clipped by 10 bases and J by 1 base; unmatched bases: 18. CDR3 in amino acids: CAITDLLRDRLSYEQYF. CDR3 nucleotides: TGTGCCATCACTGACCTCCTCCGGGACAGGCTATCCTACGAGCAGTACTTC.

This chain joins TRBV5-6 and TRBJ2-1; weak D call: TRBD1 (6 bases). Trimming pared 8 bases from V and 1 base from J, leaving 13 bases between. Germline V CDR1 and CDR2: SGHDT, YYEEEE. CDR3 length: 14 residues. CDR3 DNA sequence: TGTGCCAGTACAACAGGGATTTCCTACAATGAGCAGTTCTTC. Protein product: CASTTGISYNEQFF.

A remark on this clonotype: One end of the junction is discordant with germline, which a read error may explain. J is TRBJ1-2 and V is TRBV11-1; unclear D gene. The V gene's germline CDR1 is SGHAT and CDR2 FQDESV (reference sequence). This CDR3 region has 11 residues. Here the CDR3 DNA reads TGTGCCAGCAGCTCTGCAGGCCAGAAGGCCTTC. This gives the protein CASSSAGQKAF.

The J gene is TRBJ1-2, the V gene TRBV29-1; no clear D gene. Germline lookup yields CDR1 SQVTM and CDR2 ANQGSEA. Trimming stripped 3 bases from V and 3 bases from J, with 17 bases between. The CDR3 is made up of 15 amino acids. The CDR3 loop reads CSVDRATSLDYGYTF. In nucleotides, the CDR3 is TGCAGCGTTGATAGGGCTACTAGTCTTGACTATGGCTACACCTTC.

The chain is built from TRBV12-5 and TRBJ2-5, with D tentatively TRBD2 (5 bases). Germline V CDR1 and CDR2: LGHNT, FRNRAP. Trimming left V 3 bases short and J 0 bases short, with 11 bases between. CDR3 length equals 15 residues. CDR3 in DNA: TGTGCTAGTGGTTTTCCGGGATCGTACCAAGAGACCCAGTACTTC. Protein: CASGFPGSYQETQYF.

The V and J genes are TRBV27 and TRBJ1-5; D ambiguous. The ends were cut back, 1 base at V and 3 bases at J, with 10 bases in the middle. This CDR3 spans 15 amino acids. Germline V CDR1 and CDR2: MNHEY, SMNVEV (reference sequence). The CDR3 nucleotides are TGTGCCAGCAGTTTATTTGGTGGGGACAATCAGCCCCAGCATTTT. This codes for CASSLFGGDNQPQHF.